Sequencing of this T cell receptor beta chain was carried out in a study of circulating and synovial CD4+ cells in juvenile arthritis. General observations from the study: Diversity here was lower than in bulk blood CD4 cells. Circulating pathogenic-like lymphocytes shared a substantially higher fraction of CDR3 sequences with synovium than bulk blood. T cell genome counts differed by at least an order of magnitude between CPL and CD4 samples.

The CDR3 length is 14 residues. Trimming left V 0 bases short and J 4 bases short, with 7 bases between. Germline V gene data show CDR1 as MNHNS and CDR2 as SASEGT. TCRdb's table, derived via immunoSEQ multiplex PCR, lists solely in-frame clones and lacks some. The sample records approximately 35,000 clones, about 95% being singletons. Concerning this clone: Its specificity is unknown.

The TCR sequence derives from a human donor with juvenile idiopathic arthritis. The sequencing input was CD4+ T cells from blood. V usage is TRBV6-1 and J usage is TRBJ1-5; no definite D call. The CDR3 protein is CASSEAYQNQPQHF. The CDR3 bases are TGTGCCAGCAGTGAAGCGTATCAGAATCAGCCCCAGCATTTT.